A selection of T cell receptor beta chains follows, all from one sample in a study of T cell changes during pregnancy in multiple sclerosis. Only in-frame clones appear in the TCRdb table, and some are missing; sequencing was by immunoSEQ multiplex PCR. Found here are some 94,000 clones, about 92% of them singletons; the top ten hold 1.5%. The material was peripheral blood, obtained in the first trimester of pregnancy. These receptor sequences come from a female donor with multiple sclerosis, enrolled in a pregnancy study. CDR3s include the opening cysteine and the closing phenylalanine or tryptophan. A D gene is named only where the DNA matches it firmly. Expanded clones get a size class; other rows say once, few or many, or leave the size out.

j_call clone_size d_call v_call cdr3_aa cdr3_nt
TRBJ2-1 - TRBD2 TRBV5-1 CASSLVAGEYNEQFF TGCGCCAGCAGCTTGGTCGCGGGGGAGTACAATGAGCAGTTCTTC
TRBJ2-7 - - TRBV30 CAWSGGPYEQYF TGTGCCTGGAGCGGGGGACCCTACGAGCAGTACTTC
TRBJ2-7 - TRBD2 TRBV27 CASSKRTSGSYEQYF TGTGCCAGCAGTAAACGGACTAGCGGCTCCTACGAGCAGTACTTC
TRBJ1-2 few TRBD1 TRBV27 CASRTGGYGYTF TGTGCCAGCAGGACAGGGGGCTATGGCTACACCTTC
TRBJ2-7 once - TRBV15 CATSRDGGTPYEQYF TGTGCCACCAGCAGAGATGGCGGCACACCCTACGAGCAGTACTTC
TRBJ1-3 - - TRBV19 CASNPNSSGNTIYF TGTGCCAGTAATCCCAACAGCTCTGGAAACACCATATATTTT
TRBJ1-2 - - TRBV7-9 CAPVSASYGYTF TGTGCCCCCGTATCAGCTAGCTATGGCTACACCTTC
TRBJ2-7 few - TRBV6-5 CASSYHNDYEQYF TGTGCCAGCAGTTACCACAACGACTACGAGCAGTACTTC
TRBJ2-2 - - TRBV11-3 CASSSRVAGELFF TGTGCCAGCAGCTCCAGGGTAGCCGGGGAGCTGTTTTTT
TRBJ1-2 - - TRBV23-1 CASSQSGNGGGGNYGYTF TGCGCCAGCAGTCAATCGGGCAACGGGGGTGGGGGGAACTATGGCTACACCTTC
TRBJ2-7 few TRBD2 TRBV5-1 CASRRGVYEQYF TGCGCCAGCAGACGGGGGGTCTACGAGCAGTACTTC
TRBJ2-1 - - TRBV9 CASSLYNEQFF TGTGCCAGCAGCCTCTACAATGAGCAGTTCTTC
TRBJ1-5 - - TRBV28 CASSYLSNQPQHF TGTGCCAGCAGTTATCTTAGCAATCAGCCCCAGCATTTT
TRBJ2-2 - - TRBV28 CASQGNRVAGELFF TGTGCCAGCCAGGGAAATCGGGTTGCCGGGGAGCTGTTTTTT
TRBJ2-6 - - TRBV25-1 CASSDRFGGAGANVLTF TGTGCCAGCAGTGATAGGTTTGGGGGCGCTGGGGCCAACGTCCTGACTTTC
TRBJ2-1 once - TRBV11-2 CASSSRRASSIGNEQFF TGTGCCAGCAGTTCTCGGAGAGCTAGCTCAATTGGTAATGAGCAGTTCTTC
TRBJ1-5 - - TRBV18 CASSPRGAPRPQHF TGTGCCAGCTCACCACGCGGGGCCCCAAGGCCCCAGCATTTT
TRBJ2-2 - - TRBV4-1 CASSQGGGPGELFF TGCGCCAGCAGCCAAGGAGGGGGACCCGGGGAGCTGTTTTTT
TRBJ1-1 - - TRBV4-2 CASSQWEGGRTEAFF TGTGCCAGCAGCCAATGGGAGGGGGGACGAACTGAAGCTTTCTTT
TRBJ2-3 - - TRBV7-6 CASSLGAESTDTQYF TGTGCCAGCAGCTTAGGAGCGGAAAGCACAGATACGCAGTATTTT
TRBJ2-1 - TRBD2 TRBV27 CASSSQLGLAGAEQFF TGTGCCAGCAGTTCCCAATTGGGACTAGCGGGAGCTGAGCAGTTCTTC
TRBJ2-2 - TRBD2 TRBV15 CATSPWREVTGELFF TGTGCCACCAGCCCCTGGCGGGAGGTAACCGGGGAGCTGTTTTTT
TRBJ1-3 - - TRBV9 CASSVGWSVRASDSGNTIYF TGTGCCAGCAGCGTAGGTTGGTCAGTCAGGGCCTCGGACTCTGGAAACACCATATATTTT
TRBJ2-3 - - TRBV7-2 CAIDRGDTQYF TGTGCCATCGATAGGGGAGATACGCAGTATTTT
TRBJ2-2 once - TRBV19 CASSHGTGELFF TGTGCCAGTAGTCACGGTACCGGGGAGCTGTTTTTT
TRBJ2-1 - TRBD2 TRBV4-3 CASSQAAGGPYNEQFF TGCGCCAGCAGCCAAGCAGCGGGGGGACCCTACAATGAGCAGTTCTTC
TRBJ1-3 - - TRBV30 CAWSVSVSGNTIYF TGTGCCTGGAGTGTTTCGGTCTCTGGAAACACCATATATTTT
TRBJ2-3 - - TRBV7-3 CASSLGRSTDTQYF TGTGCCAGCAGCTTGGGGAGGAGCACAGATACGCAGTATTTT
TRBJ2-7 once TRBD2 TRBV18 CASSELAGASHEQYF TGTGCCAGCTCTGAACTAGCGGGAGCTTCCCACGAGCAGTACTTC
TRBJ1-2 - TRBD1 TRBV4-1 CASSQALDRGRGNYGYTF TGCGCCAGCAGCCAAGCCCTCGACAGGGGGCGGGGGAACTATGGCTACACCTTC
TRBJ1-1 - - TRBV7-6 CASSLLMQGNTEAFF TGTGCCAGCAGCTTACTTATGCAGGGGAACACTGAAGCTTTCTTT
TRBJ2-7 - - TRBV27 CASSLQGSYEQYF TGTGCCAGCAGTTTACAGGGTAGCTACGAGCAGTACTTC
TRBJ1-1 - TRBD1 TRBV7-2 CASQNLTGVNTEAFF TGTGCCAGCCAGAACCTTACAGGGGTGAACACTGAAGCTTTCTTT
TRBJ2-7 - - TRBV7-3 CASSLLAGGLYEQYF TGTGCCAGCAGCTTACTCGCCGGCGGGCTCTACGAGCAGTACTTC
TRBJ2-1 - - TRBV7-9 CAPRAYNEQFF TGTGCCCCCAGGGCCTACAATGAGCAGTTCTTC
TRBJ1-2 - TRBD1 TRBV2 CASNPGGGYGYTF TGTGCCAGCAACCCGGGAGGGGGCTACGGCTACACCTTC
TRBJ2-5 - - TRBV5-4 CASSLAGVAETQYF TGTGCCAGCAGCTTGGCGGGGGTGGCGGAGACCCAGTACTTC
TRBJ2-3 - - TRBV7-3 CASSLTSSSTDTQYF TGTGCCAGCAGCCTTACATCGTCCAGCACAGATACGCAGTATTTT
TRBJ2-7 - TRBD2 TRBV19 CASALAGAYEQYF TGTGCCAGTGCACTAGCGGGAGCCTACGAGCAGTACTTC
TRBJ1-5 - - TRBV4-3 CASSQDMRGNQPQHF TGCGCCAGCAGCCAAGATATGAGGGGCAATCAGCCCCAGCATTTT
TRBJ1-3 - TRBD1 TRBV5-4 CASSLGDRVSGNTIYF TGTGCCAGCAGCTTGGGGGACAGGGTCTCTGGAAACACCATATATTTT
TRBJ1-4 - - TRBV30 CAWISGGEKLFF TGTGCCTGGATTAGCGGCGGAGAAAAACTGTTTTTT
TRBJ2-7 - TRBD1 TRBV9 CASSASGTDTYEQYF TGTGCCAGCAGCGCCTCCGGGACAGATACCTACGAGCAGTACTTC
TRBJ1-2 - - TRBV6-1 CASSEELGRGLRGYTF TGTGCCAGCAGTGAAGAACTGGGGAGGGGTTTGCGGGGCTACACCTTC
TRBJ1-2 - - TRBV19 CASSTGDYGYTF TGTGCCAGTAGTACAGGGGACTATGGCTACACCTTC
TRBJ1-1 - - TRBV23-1 CASSQRSHPLVGDTEAFF TGCGCCAGCAGTCAGCGCTCCCACCCACTAGTTGGGGACACTGAAGCTTTCTTT
TRBJ2-7 - TRBD1 TRBV28 CASSFSTGAEQYF TGTGCCAGCAGTTTTAGTACAGGGGCCGAGCAGTACTTC
TRBJ2-7 - - TRBV5-6 CASSRTVNYEQYF TGTGCCAGCAGCAGGACAGTTAACTACGAGCAGTACTTC
TRBJ2-7 - - TRBV18 CASSPGQPYEQYF TGTGCCAGCTCCCCTGGACAGCCCTACGAGCAGTACTTC
TRBJ2-6 - TRBD1 TRBV30 CAWSRDRVSSGANVLTF TGTGCCTGGAGTCGGGACAGGGTTAGCTCTGGGGCCAACGTCCTGACTTTC
TRBJ2-1 - TRBD2 TRBV5-1 CASSRMGGPYNEQFF TGCGCCAGCAGCCGGATGGGAGGGCCCTACAATGAGCAGTTCTTC